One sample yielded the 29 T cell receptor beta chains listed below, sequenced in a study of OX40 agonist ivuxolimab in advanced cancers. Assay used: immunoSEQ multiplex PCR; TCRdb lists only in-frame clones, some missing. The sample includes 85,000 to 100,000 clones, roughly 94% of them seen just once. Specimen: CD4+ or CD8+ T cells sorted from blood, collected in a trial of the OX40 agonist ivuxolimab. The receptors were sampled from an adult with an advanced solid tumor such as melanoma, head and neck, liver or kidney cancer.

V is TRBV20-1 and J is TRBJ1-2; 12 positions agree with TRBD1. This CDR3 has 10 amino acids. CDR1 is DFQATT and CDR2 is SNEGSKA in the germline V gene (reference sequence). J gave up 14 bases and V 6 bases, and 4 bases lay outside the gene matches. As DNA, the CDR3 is TGCAGTGCGAGGGACAGGGGGCATACCTTC. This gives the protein CSARDRGHTF.

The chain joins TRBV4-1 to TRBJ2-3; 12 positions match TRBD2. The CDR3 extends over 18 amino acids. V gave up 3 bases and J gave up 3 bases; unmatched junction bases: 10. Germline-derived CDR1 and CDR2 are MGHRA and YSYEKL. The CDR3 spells CASSQPPLAGGRTDTQYF. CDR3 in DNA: TGCGCCAGCAGCCAGCCCCCGCTAGCGGGGGGGCGAACAGATACGCAGTATTTT.

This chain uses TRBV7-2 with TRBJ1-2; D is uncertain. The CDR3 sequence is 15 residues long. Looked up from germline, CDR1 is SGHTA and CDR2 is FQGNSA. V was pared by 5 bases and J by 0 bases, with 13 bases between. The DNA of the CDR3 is TGTGCCAGCAGCCGAGACCGGGGAGCTAACTATGGCTACACCTTC. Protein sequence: CASSRDRGANYGYTF.

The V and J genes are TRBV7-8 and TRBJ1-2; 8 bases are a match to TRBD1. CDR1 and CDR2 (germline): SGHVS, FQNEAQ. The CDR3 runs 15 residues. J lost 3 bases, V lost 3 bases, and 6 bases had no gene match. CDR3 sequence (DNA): TGTGCCAGCAGCTTGCGCCAGGGGGCAGACTATGGCTACACCTTC. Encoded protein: CASSLRQGADYGYTF.

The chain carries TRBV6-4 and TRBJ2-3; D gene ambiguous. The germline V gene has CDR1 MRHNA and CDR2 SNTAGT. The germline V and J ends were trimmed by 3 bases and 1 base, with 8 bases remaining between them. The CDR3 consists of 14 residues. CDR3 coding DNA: TGTGCCAGCAGTGAATCCCCCGGCACAGATACGCAGTATTTT. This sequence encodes CASSESPGTDTQYF.

Written as DNA, the CDR3 is TGTGCCAGCTCTGGGACAGCCCAAGAGACCCAGTACTTC. This encodes CASSGTAQETQYF. The gene calls are TRBV18 and TRBJ2-5; 7 bases map to TRBD1. The germline V gene has CDR1 KGHSH and CDR2 LQKENI. This CDR3 comprises 13 residues. V shed 6 bases and J 1 base; nucleotides not matched to a gene: 2.

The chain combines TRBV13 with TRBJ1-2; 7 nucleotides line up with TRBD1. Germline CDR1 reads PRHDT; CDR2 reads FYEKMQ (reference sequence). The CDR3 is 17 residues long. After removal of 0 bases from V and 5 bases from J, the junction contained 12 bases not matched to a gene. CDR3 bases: TGTGCCAGCAGCTTAGGGCGTTGGTCAGGGGGAGAATATGGCTACACCTTC. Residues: CASSLGRWSGGEYGYTF.

CDR3 sequence (DNA): TGCGCCAGCAGTATTAATCCGAACACCGGGGAGCTGTTTTTT. Translation: CASSINPNTGELFF. The chain uses TRBV5-1 and TRBJ2-2; D is undetermined. Looked up from germline, CDR1 is SGHRS and CDR2 is YFSETQ. The germline V and J ends were trimmed by 5 bases and 0 bases, with 8 bases remaining between them. The CDR3 loop spans 14 amino acids.

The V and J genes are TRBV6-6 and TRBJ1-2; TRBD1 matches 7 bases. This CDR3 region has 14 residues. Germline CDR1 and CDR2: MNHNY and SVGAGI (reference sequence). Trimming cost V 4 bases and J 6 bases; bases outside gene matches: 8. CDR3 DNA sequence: TGTGCCAGCAGTTCGTTCAGGGGGACGAATGGCTACACCTTC. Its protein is CASSSFRGTNGYTF.

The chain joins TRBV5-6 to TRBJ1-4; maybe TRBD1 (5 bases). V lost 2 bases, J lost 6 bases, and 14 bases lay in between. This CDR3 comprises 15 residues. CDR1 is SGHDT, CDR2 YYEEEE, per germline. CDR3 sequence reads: CASSLYGALDEKLFF. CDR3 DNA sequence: TGTGCCAGCAGCTTATATGGGGCGCTCGATGAAAAACTGTTTTTT.

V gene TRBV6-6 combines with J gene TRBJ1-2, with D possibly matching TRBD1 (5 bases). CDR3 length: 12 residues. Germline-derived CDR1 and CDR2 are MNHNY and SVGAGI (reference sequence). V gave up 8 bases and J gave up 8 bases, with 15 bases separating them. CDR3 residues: CASAEDPGGYTF. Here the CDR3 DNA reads TGTGCCAGCGCGGAGGATCCAGGGGGCTACACCTTC.

The CDR3 DNA reads TGTGCCAGCAGCGTAGGAGGGACGGGGAGTAATGGCTACACCTTC. Translation gives CASSVGGTGSNGYTF. This chain links TRBV9 with TRBJ1-2, with a weak D call TRBD1 (5 bases). Trimming removed 0 bases at V and 6 bases at J, with 15 bases between. The CDR3 length is 15 residues. The germline V gene encodes CDR1 SGDLS and CDR2 YYNGEE.

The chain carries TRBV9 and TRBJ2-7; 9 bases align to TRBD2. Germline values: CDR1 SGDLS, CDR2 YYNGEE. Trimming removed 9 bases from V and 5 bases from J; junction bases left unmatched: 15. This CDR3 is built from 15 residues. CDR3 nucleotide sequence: TGTGCCATCCTAAGCGGGAGGCCCCCCTCGGACGAGCAGTACTTC. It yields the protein CAILSGRPPSDEQYF.

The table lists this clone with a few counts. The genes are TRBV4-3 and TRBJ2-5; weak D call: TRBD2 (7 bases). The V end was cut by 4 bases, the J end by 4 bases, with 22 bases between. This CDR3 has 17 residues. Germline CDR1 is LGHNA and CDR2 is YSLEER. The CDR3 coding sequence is TGCGCCAGCAGCCGAGACCCAGGGGCGCGCGGGAGAGAGACCCAGTACTTC. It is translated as CASSRDPGARGRETQYF.

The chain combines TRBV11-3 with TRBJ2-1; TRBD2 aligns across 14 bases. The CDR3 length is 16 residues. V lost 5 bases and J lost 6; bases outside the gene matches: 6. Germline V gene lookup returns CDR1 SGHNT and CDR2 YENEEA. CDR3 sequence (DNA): TGTGCCAGCAGCCGGCCGGGACTAGCGGGAGTCAATGAGCAGTTCTTC. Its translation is CASSRPGLAGVNEQFF.

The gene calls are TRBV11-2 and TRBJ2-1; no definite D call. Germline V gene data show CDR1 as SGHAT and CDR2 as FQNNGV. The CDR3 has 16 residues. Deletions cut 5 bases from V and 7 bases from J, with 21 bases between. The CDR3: CASSPLMRPHLNEQFF. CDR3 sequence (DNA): TGTGCCAGCAGCCCACTTATGCGGCCCCATCTAAATGAGCAGTTCTTC. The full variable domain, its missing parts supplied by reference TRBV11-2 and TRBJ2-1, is EAGVAQSPRYKIIEKRQSVAFWCNPISGHATLYWYQQILGQGPKLLIQFQNNGVVDDSQLPKDRFSAERLKGVDSTLKIQPAKLEDSAVYLCASSPLMRPHLNEQFFGPGTRLTVL.

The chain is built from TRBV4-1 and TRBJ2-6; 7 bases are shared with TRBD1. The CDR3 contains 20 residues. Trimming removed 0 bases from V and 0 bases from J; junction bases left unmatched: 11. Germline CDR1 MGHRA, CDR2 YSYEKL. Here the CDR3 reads CASSQDKGQVGYSGANVLTF. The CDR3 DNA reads TGCGCCAGCAGCCAAGATAAAGGACAGGTTGGTTACTCTGGGGCCAACGTCCTGACTTTC.

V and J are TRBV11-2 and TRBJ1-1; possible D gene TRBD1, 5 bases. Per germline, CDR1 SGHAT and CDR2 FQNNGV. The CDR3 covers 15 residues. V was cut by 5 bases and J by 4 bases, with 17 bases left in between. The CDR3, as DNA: TGTGCCAGCAGCCCACTTTTGGGGGAGGGCACTGAAGCTTTCTTT. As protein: CASSPLLGEGTEAFF.

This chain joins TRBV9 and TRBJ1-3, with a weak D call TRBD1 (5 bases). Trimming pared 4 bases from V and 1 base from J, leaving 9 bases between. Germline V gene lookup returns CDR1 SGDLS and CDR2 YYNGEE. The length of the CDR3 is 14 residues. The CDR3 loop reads CASSWAGSGNTIYF. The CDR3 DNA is TGTGCCAGCAGCTGGGCAGGGTCTGGAAACACCATATATTTT. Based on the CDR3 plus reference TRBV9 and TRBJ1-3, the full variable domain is DSGVTQTPKHLITATGQRVTLRCSPRSGDLSVYWYQQSLDQGLQFLIQYYNGEERAKGNILERFSAQQFPDLHSELNLSSLELGDSALYFCASSWAGSGNTIYFGEGSWLTVV.

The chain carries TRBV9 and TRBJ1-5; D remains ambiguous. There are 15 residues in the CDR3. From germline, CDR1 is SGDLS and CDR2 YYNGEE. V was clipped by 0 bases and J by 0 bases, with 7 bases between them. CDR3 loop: CASSVDSSSNQPQHF. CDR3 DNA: TGTGCCAGCAGCGTAGATAGCTCTAGCAATCAGCCCCAGCATTTT.

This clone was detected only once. The CDR3 nucleotides are TGTGCCAGCAGTTCCCAGGGGGCGGCCTACGAGCAGTACTTC. This gives the protein CASSSQGAAYEQYF. The rearrangement links TRBV27 to TRBJ2-7; 8 positions agree with TRBD1. Germline V gene lookup returns CDR1 MNHEY and CDR2 SMNVEV (reference sequence). The CDR3 is 14 amino acids. After removal of 4 bases from V and 2 bases from J, the junction contained 4 bases not matched to a gene.

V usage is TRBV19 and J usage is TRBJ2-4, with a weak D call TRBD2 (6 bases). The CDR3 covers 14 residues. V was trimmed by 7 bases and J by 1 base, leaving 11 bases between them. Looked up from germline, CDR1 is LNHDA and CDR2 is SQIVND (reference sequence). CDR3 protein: CASISGTAKNIQYF. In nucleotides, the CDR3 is TGTGCCAGTATTTCGGGGACTGCCAAAAACATTCAGTACTTC.

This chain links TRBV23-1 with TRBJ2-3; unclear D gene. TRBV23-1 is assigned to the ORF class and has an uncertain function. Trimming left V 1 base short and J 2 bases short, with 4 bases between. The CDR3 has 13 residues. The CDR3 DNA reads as TGCGCCAGCAGTCAATGGTTCACAGATACGCAGTATTTT. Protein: CASSQWFTDTQYF.

CDR3 region: CASSLGQGDGVQPQHF. The CDR3 nucleotides read TGTGCCAGCAGCTTGGGGCAGGGAGATGGAGTTCAGCCCCAGCATTTT. The V gene is TRBV7-2, the J gene TRBJ1-5, with D possibly being TRBD1 (5 bases). V was trimmed by 3 bases and J by 6 bases, leaving 18 bases between them. CDR1 and CDR2 from the germline V gene are SGHTA and FQGNSA. This CDR3 has 16 amino acids.

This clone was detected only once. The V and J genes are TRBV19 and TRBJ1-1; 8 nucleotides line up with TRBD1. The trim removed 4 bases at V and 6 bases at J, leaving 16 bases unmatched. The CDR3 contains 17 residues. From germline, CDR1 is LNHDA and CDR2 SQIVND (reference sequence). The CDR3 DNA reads TGTGCCAGTAGTAGACCCCGGTCGGGACAGGTTTTCTCTGAAGCTTTCTTT. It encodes CASSRPRSGQVFSEAFF.

The CDR3 sequence: CASNDRVDQPQHF. The CDR3 DNA reads as TGTGCCAGCAACGACAGGGTAGATCAGCCCCAGCATTTT. V usage is TRBV28 and J usage is TRBJ1-5, with 7 bases matching TRBD1. The trim removed 7 bases at V and 5 bases at J, leaving 5 bases unmatched. Germline CDR1 MDHEN, CDR2 SYDVKM. This CDR3 has 13 residues. Supplemented by reference TRBV28 and TRBJ1-5, the full variable domain reads DVKVTQSSRYLVKRTGEKVFLECVQDMDHENMFWYRQDPGLGLRLIYFSYDVKMKEKGDIPEGYSVSREKKERFSLILESASTNQTSMYLCASNDRVDQPQHFGDGTRLSIL.

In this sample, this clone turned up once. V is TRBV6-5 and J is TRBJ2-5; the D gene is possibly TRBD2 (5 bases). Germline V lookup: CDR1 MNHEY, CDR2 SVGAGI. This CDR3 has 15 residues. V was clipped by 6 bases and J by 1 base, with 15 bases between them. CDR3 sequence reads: CASSSRGKVQETQYF. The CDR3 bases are TGTGCCAGCAGCAGCCGGGGAAAGGTCCAAGAGACCCAGTACTTC.

The CDR3 DNA sequence: TGTGCCAGCTCACCAAGTAGCGGAGCCTACGAGCAGTACTTC. Translating gives CASSPSSGAYEQYF. This sequence joins TRBV18 and TRBJ2-7; tentative D call: TRBD2 (6 bases). The V end lost 2 bases, the J end lost 2 bases, and 10 bases lay between the germline ends. The CDR3 spans 14 residues. Germline values: CDR1 KGHSH, CDR2 LQKENI. The complete variable domain, with remaining parts taken from reference TRBV18 and TRBJ2-7, reads NAGVMQNPRHLVRRRGQEARLRCSPMKGHSHVYWYRQLPEEGLKFMVYLQKENIIDESGMPKERFSAEFPKEGPSILRIQQVVRGDSAAYFCASSPSSGAYEQYFGPGTRLTVT.

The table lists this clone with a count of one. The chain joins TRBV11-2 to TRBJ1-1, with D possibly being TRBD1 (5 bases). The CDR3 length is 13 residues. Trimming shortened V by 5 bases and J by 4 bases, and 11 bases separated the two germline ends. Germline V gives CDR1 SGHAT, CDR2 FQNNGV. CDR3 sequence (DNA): TGTGCCAGCAGCGGGGCTCTCGGCACTGAAGCTTTCTTT. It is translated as CASSGALGTEAFF.